Described below is a single T cell receptor beta chain sequence and its context. Which antigen it targets is not known. No much larger clonotype is one base removed from it; base qualities were not supplied. The immunoSEQ Assay, a bias-controlled multiplex PCR, was used to amplify TCRbeta CDR3 regions from genomic DNA. For the original study's pipeline: Nucleated cell counts per sample were estimated from amplification of reference gene primers within the assay. To quantify the absolute abundance of each unique TCRbeta CDR3 rearrangement, sequence reads were collapsed and filtered. For each sample, productive Simpson clonality was calculated by taking the square root of Simpson's diversity index across productive rearrangements. TCRdb took over this immuneACCESS table, retaining in-frame rearrangements with V and J assigned. Such tables are incomplete; in checked studies, under half of the missing clones stem from an unresolved V gene, and the remainder is unexplained. Clonal size and the V and J genes are those of that table, whereas D and trimming came from the DNA. The sample contains 200,000 to 300,000 clones, roughly 88% of them found a single time. The top ten clonotypes cover 2.5% to 3.5% of the sample.

The data derive from a study of blood T cell repertoires in COVID-19 (dated by TCRdb to the early 2020s). Study-level background: Samples from collaborators originated in the United States, Italy and Spain and spanned both the acute and convalescent phases of COVID-19. The sample metadata nearly always contained a de-identified subject ID, COVID-19 status, age in years and sex. Deeply sampled blood TCRbeta repertoires from subjects exposed to, actively infected with, or recovered from COVID-19 were included in the dataset. The prospective study material was composed of cDNA or gDNA derived from T cells, B-cell-depleted T cells, or PBMCs. The samples were drawn from the first 160 participants of the ongoing ImmuneRACE study and from some 1,300 subjects provided by 6 global collaborators. Where available, HLA class I and class II types were taken from metadata supplied by the sample provider and were not determined by assay-based typing. The repertoires were made available in a free public database intended to serve as a resource for research on the immune response to SARS-CoV-2. What the work shows at the level of the full study, not this receptor alone: Clinical and demographic metadata were provided uncurated, with the amount varying by source and participant.

According to the germline V gene, CDR1 reads SQVTM and CDR2 reads ANQGSEA. V is pared back by 3 bases and J by 5 bases, with 31 bases lying between the germline termini. From the cysteine up to the phenylalanine, the CDR3 has a length of 19 residues. The CDR3 DNA has 57 bases and is translated from base 1. Participants in the prospective study were enrolled through a virtual design, were aged roughly 18 to 100 years, and lived in under 25 United States geographic areas. To assign participants to cohorts, the prospective study relied on clinical history that participants themselves reported in a screening survey and a study questionnaire. Exposed participants had been in contact with someone with a PCR-confirmed or clinician-diagnosed COVID-19 case within 2 weeks of study entry. In the prospective study, mobile phlebotomists collected whole blood, serum and a nasopharyngeal or oropharyngeal swab from each participant. Over a roughly two-month period, participants in the prospective study had the option of providing additional blood draws and questionnaires. Prospective study blood samples were shipped either frozen or at room temperature before DNA extraction.

The chain uses TRBV29-1 and TRBJ2-5; the D region possibly corresponds to TRBD2 (6 bases align). The TCR sequence derives from a woman aged 40 to 50 who had been exposed to COVID-19. Input material: PBMCs or T cells enriched from blood (not recorded which). The CDR3 protein sequence reads: CSVDERVRSRRDLRETQYF. The bases are TGCAGCGTTGATGAAAGGGTGAGGAGTCGGAGGGACTTGAGGGAGACCCAGTACTTC.